Below, 6 T cell receptor beta chains from the same sample are listed, as sequenced in a study of neurological immune-mediated disorders. TCRdb called the 5' RACE reads again in MiXCR, with one record for every CDR3 protein. The data contain tens of thousands of distinct CDR3 sequences, roughly 4.5% of them seen just once; the ten biggest clones take up 6.9%. Sequenced material: PBMCs. The receptors shown here come from a man in his thirties or forties with multiple sclerosis.

In its sample, this clonotype was seen many times. The V gene is TRBV3-1, the J gene TRBJ2-5; D not certain. The CDR3 is 13 residues long. Germline CDR1 is LGHDT and CDR2 is YNNKEL (reference sequence). V shed 0 bases and J shed 2 bases, with 4 bases lying between them. The CDR3 DNA follows: TGTGCCAGCAGCCAAGAGGGACAAGAGACCCAGTACTTC. It codes for CASSQEGQETQYF.

This clonotype occurred many times. The CDR3 protein is CATSAHGSTDTQYF. The CDR3 DNA is TGTGCCACCAGTGCTCACGGTAGCACAGATACGCAGTATTTT. J is TRBJ2-3 and V is TRBV24-1; D ambiguous. The CDR3 runs to 14 residues. The V end was cut by 5 bases, the J end by 0 bases, with 8 bases between. Looked up from germline, CDR1 is KGHDR and CDR2 is SFDVKD.

This clonotype was observed at least ten times. The chain recombines TRBV24-1 with TRBJ2-3; D is unresolved. The germline CDR1 and CDR2 sequences are KGHDR and SFDVKD. This CDR3 is 12 amino acids long. Trimming took off 7 bases at V and 2 bases at J, with 6 bases between the two ends. The CDR3 reads CATRGNTDTQYF. The CDR3 nucleotides read TGTGCCACCAGAGGGAACACAGATACGCAGTATTTT.

This clonotype was found many times. The chain couples TRBV12-3 or TRBV12-4 to TRBJ1-1; 8 bases match TRBD1. The length of the CDR3 is 13 residues. Trimming removed 5 bases from V and 4 bases from J; junction bases left unmatched: 3. CDR3 bases: TGTGCCAGCAGTGCCACAGGGGGCACTGAAGCTTTCTTT. Its protein is CASSATGGTEAFF.

The V and J genes are TRBV20-1 and TRBJ2-1, with D maybe TRBD1 (5 bases). The V gene's germline CDR1 is DFQATT and CDR2 SNEGSKA (reference sequence). V lost 1 base and J lost 9, with 13 bases in between. The CDR3 is made up of 13 amino acids. As DNA, the CDR3 is TGCAGTGCTAGAGCGACAGTGCTTGGTGAGCAGTTCTTC. Amino acid sequence: CSARATVLGEQFF.

The sample holds many counts of this clonotype. The chain combines TRBV12-3 or TRBV12-4 with TRBJ1-5; 7 nucleotides line up with TRBD1. After removal of 5 bases from V and 4 bases from J, the junction contained 5 bases not matched to a gene. The CDR3 extends over 14 amino acids. The chain's CDR3 is CASSPTTGNQPQHF. The CDR3 nucleotides read TGTGCCAGCAGTCCCACGACAGGGAATCAGCCCCAGCATTTT.